These 12 T cell receptor beta chains share one sample of origin, sequenced in a study of identical twins. TCRdb reprocessed the 5' RACE reads with MiXCR, giving one entry per CDR3 protein. This sample has about 720,000 distinct CDR3 sequences, with 8.6% found just once. This same sample was also taken into another study, of yellow fever vaccine responses in identical twins.

Sequenced: PBMCs. These receptors all stem from a woman under 30 in good health.

V and J are TRBV11-2 and TRBJ2-2, with a weak D call TRBD2 (6 bases). Germline CDR1 and CDR2: SGHAT and FQNNGV. The ends were cut back, 3 bases at V and 2 bases at J, with 10 bases in the middle. This CDR3 spans 15 amino acids. The CDR3 DNA sequence: TGTGCCAGCAGCTTTGCGGGAACCAACACCGGGGAGCTGTTTTTT. As protein: CASSFAGTNTGELFF.

The table lists this clonotype with a few counts. The genes are TRBV2 and TRBJ1-6, with D uncertain. The germline CDR1 and CDR2 sequences are SNHLY and FYNNEI. This CDR3 spans 13 amino acids. The V and J ends lost 6 bases and 6 bases respectively, with 9 bases between them. DNA of the CDR3: TGTGCCAGCAGGGAAAGGAGTAATTCACCCCTCCACTTT. It translates to CASRERSNSPLHF. The whole variable domain, remainder taken from reference TRBV2 and TRBJ1-6, is EPEVTQTPSHQVTQMGQEVILRCVPISNHLYFYWYRQILGQKVEFLVSFYNNEISEKSEIFDDQFSVERPDGSNFTLKIRSTKLEDSAMYFCASRERSNSPLHFGNGTRLTVT.

The table lists this clonotype with many counts. The rearrangement uses TRBV5-1 and TRBJ2-2, with D possibly TRBD1 on 6 matching bases. V was pared by 5 bases and J by 8 bases, with 22 bases between. CDR3 size: 16 residues. CDR1 and CDR2 (germline): SGHRS, YFSETQ. CDR3 residues: CASRLLDSHYAGELFF. The DNA of the CDR3 is TGCGCCAGCAGGCTGTTGGACAGTCATTACGCTGGGGAGCTGTTTTTT.

This clonotype was recorded at least ten times. The gene calls are TRBV20-1 and TRBJ2-6; D is undetermined. The CDR3 runs to 14 residues. From germline, CDR1 is DFQATT and CDR2 SNEGSKA (reference sequence). V shed 2 bases and J shed 2 bases, with 7 bases lying between them. CDR3 nucleotides: TGCAGTGCTAGAACTGACCCTGGGGCCAACGTCCTGACTTTC. Translated: CSARTDPGANVLTF.

In this sample, this clonotype turned up a few times. The chain is built from TRBV5-1 and TRBJ1-1; D not certain. The CDR3 has 13 amino acids. Germline-derived CDR1 and CDR2 are SGHRS and YFSETQ. Trimming removed 0 bases at V and 5 bases at J, with 8 bases between. CDR3 in DNA: TGCGCCAGCAGCTTGGCCGAGGAGACTGAAGCTTTCTTT. It yields the protein CASSLAEETEAFF. Using reference TRBV5-1 and TRBJ1-1 for the parts outside the CDR3, the full variable domain is KAGVTQTPRYLIKTRGQQVTLSCSPISGHRSVSWYQQTPGQGLQFLFEYFSETQRNKGNFPGRFSGRQFSNSRSEMNVSTLELGDSALYLCASSLAEETEAFFGQGTRLTVV.

The chain has TRBV20-1 and TRBJ2-7, with 10 bases fitting TRBD2. Unmatched junction bases numbered 7, after V lost 4 bases and J lost 4 bases. The CDR3 is made up of 14 amino acids. CDR1 and CDR2 (germline): DFQATT, SNEGSKA (reference sequence). For the CDR3, the DNA is TGCAGTGCTATGAGTAGCGGGAGGTTATACGAGCAGTACTTC. Protein sequence: CSAMSSGRLYEQYF.

This clonotype showed up many times. The chain employs TRBV4-2 and TRBJ2-3; 12 positions agree with TRBD2. From germline, CDR1 is LGHNA and CDR2 YNFKEQ. The CDR3 runs to 18 residues. The V and J ends lost 0 bases and 2 bases, in that order; junction bases with no gene match: 6. DNA for the CDR3: TGTGCCAGCAGCCAAGATCTAGCGGGGGGGCCCCACACAGATACGCAGTATTTT. Translated, it gives CASSQDLAGGPHTDTQYF.

The chain couples TRBV10-3 to TRBJ1-1, with 12 bases that match TRBD1. CDR1 and CDR2 (germline): ENHRY, SYGVKD. This CDR3 has 14 residues. With 6 bases clipped from V and 11 bases from J, the junction kept 10 bases outside the gene matches. DNA of the CDR3: TGTGCCATCAGCGCGGGACAGGGGGCGATGGGGGCTTTCTTT. Amino acid sequence: CAISAGQGAMGAFF.

The rearrangement joins TRBV6-5 to TRBJ2-7; 7 bases are shared with TRBD1. Germline CDR1 and CDR2: MNHEY and SVGAGI. V lost 6 bases, J lost 5 bases, and 16 bases stayed unmatched. The CDR3 totals 16 residues. The CDR3 sequence: CASSYKGQPGPHEQYF. The CDR3 DNA follows: TGTGCCAGCAGCTACAAGGGACAGCCAGGACCCCACGAGCAGTACTTC.

In this sample, this clonotype turned up a few times. This chain joins TRBV3-1 and TRBJ1-3; TRBD1 might be the D (6 bases). CDR1 and CDR2 from the germline V gene are LGHDT and YNNKEL (reference sequence). V lost 4 bases, J lost 4 bases, and 11 bases lay in between. CDR3 size: 14 residues. CDR3 amino acids: CASSPRTAGNTIYF. In DNA form, the CDR3 reads TGTGCCAGCAGCCCCCGGACAGCGGGAAACACCATATATTTT.

This clonotype was recorded at least ten times. The gene calls are TRBV3-1 and TRBJ2-2; D remains ambiguous. V gave up 10 bases and J gave up 0 bases, with 9 bases separating them. The CDR3 runs 13 residues. Germline lookup yields CDR1 LGHDT and CDR2 YNNKEL (reference sequence). The CDR3 DNA reads TGTGCCATCCAAGCTTCGAACACCGGGGAGCTGTTTTTT. This sequence encodes CAIQASNTGELFF.

This clonotype was seen only a few times. The chain recombines TRBV7-9 with TRBJ2-7; D unresolved. Germline assignment: CDR1 SEHNR and CDR2 FQNEAQ (reference sequence). Trimming removed 7 bases at V and 5 bases at J, with 12 bases between. CDR3 length: 12 residues. The CDR3 coding sequence is TGTGCCAGCAAAATAGGCGCTAACGAGCAGTACTTC. Residues: CASKIGANEQYF.